The 32 T cell receptor beta chains reported below all come from one sample, sequenced in a study of vaccination effects on CD4 cells after COVID-19. Between days 10 and 11 of culture, CD4+ T cells were separated out. All participants had two doses of either the BNT162b2 or mRNA-1273 vaccine. Produced via immunoSEQ multiplex PCR; TCRdb's table is partial and in-frame only. Here the sample spans some 69,000 clones, 65% to 80% being singletons. The antigens of these receptors remain unknown. The specimen was CD4+ T cells from PBMCs cultured without peptide, collected after COVID-19 vaccination. The receptors stem from a human donor who received a COVID-19 vaccine.

V and J are TRBV30 and TRBJ2-3; the match to TRBD1 covers 9 bases. CDR3 length: 15 amino acids. CDR1 and CDR2 from the germline V gene are GTSNPN and SVGIG (reference sequence). V shed 3 bases and J 1 base; nucleotides not matched to a gene: 5. The CDR3 DNA follows: TGTGCCTGGAGCCCGGGACAGGGTGGCACAGATACGCAGTATTTT. As protein: CAWSPGQGGTDTQYF.

This sequence joins TRBV5-6 and TRBJ2-5; unclear D gene. Trimming pared 2 bases from V and 2 bases from J, leaving 13 bases between. Germline CDR1 is SGHDT and CDR2 is YYEEEE. The CDR3 totals 15 residues. As DNA, the CDR3 is TGTGCCAGCAGCTTTTCTTCAGGATATCAAGAGACCCAGTACTTC. This encodes CASSFSSGYQETQYF.

V usage is TRBV28 and J usage is TRBJ1-2; D remains ambiguous. The germline V and J ends were trimmed by 2 bases and 13 bases, with 14 bases remaining between them. The CDR3 has 12 amino acids. Germline V gives CDR1 MDHEN, CDR2 SYDVKM. CDR3 coding DNA: TGTGCCAGCAGTTTAGGCCAGGAGCACTCCACCTTC. It specifies CASSLGQEHSTF.

The chain joins TRBV19 to TRBJ2-1; 9 bases match TRBD2. The ends lost 3 bases at V and 3 bases at J; junction bases unmatched: 6. Germline CDR1 reads LNHDA; CDR2 reads SQIVND (reference sequence). This CDR3 has 16 amino acids. CDR3 sequence: CASSIRAGGGYNEQFF. CDR3 in DNA: TGTGCCAGTAGTATCCGAGCGGGGGGTGGCTACAATGAGCAGTTCTTC.

The chain is built from TRBV2 and TRBJ2-5; TRBD2 matches at 12 bases. J was trimmed by 2 bases and V by 4 bases; bases with no gene match: 2. The CDR3 is 15 amino acids. Germline CDR1 is SNHLY and CDR2 is FYNNEI. CDR3 protein: CASSGGLAGQETQYF. The CDR3, as DNA: TGTGCCAGCAGTGGCGGACTAGCGGGGCAAGAGACCCAGTACTTC. Based on the CDR3 plus reference TRBV2 and TRBJ2-5, the full variable domain is EPEVTQTPSHQVTQMGQEVILRCVPISNHLYFYWYRQILGQKVEFLVSFYNNEISEKSEIFDDQFSVERPDGSNFTLKIRSTKLEDSAMYFCASSGGLAGQETQYFGPGTRLLVL.

Only one count was recorded for this clone. The V gene is TRBV19, the J gene TRBJ2-3; D may correspond to TRBD1 or TRBD2 (5 bases each). The length of the CDR3 is 15 residues. V lost 4 bases and J 3 bases, leaving 14 bases between the germline ends. Per the germline V gene, CDR1 is LNHDA and CDR2 is SQIVND (reference sequence). CDR3 protein: CASSNRDPVTDTQYF. CDR3 nucleotides: TGTGCCAGTAGTAATCGGGACCCGGTTACAGATACGCAGTATTTT.

CDR3 protein: CATSDAQGARETQYF. CDR3 nucleotide sequence: TGTGCCACCAGTGATGCTCAGGGGGCGCGGGAGACCCAGTACTTC. The chain carries TRBV24-1 and TRBJ2-5; 8 positions match TRBD1. Trimming removed 3 bases from V and 5 bases from J; junction bases left unmatched: 7. Germline CDR1 reads KGHDR; CDR2 reads SFDVKD. This CDR3 is built from 15 residues.

This clone was seen more than once but under ten times. The rearrangement uses TRBV2 and TRBJ1-5, with 7 bases matching TRBD1. The V and J ends lost 8 bases and 2 bases, in that order; junction bases with no gene match: 6. The CDR3 length is 14 residues. CDR1 is SNHLY and CDR2 is FYNNEI in the germline V gene. In nucleotides, the CDR3 is TGTGCCAGCCAGACAGGGACGGGCAATCAGCCCCAGCATTTT. Its translation: CASQTGTGNQPQHF.

The chain joins TRBV5-1 to TRBJ1-2; D not certain. Germline V lookup: CDR1 SGHRS, CDR2 YFSETQ. Trimming removed 1 base from V and 0 bases from J, with 19 bases in between. CDR3 length equals 18 residues. The CDR3 DNA follows: TGCGCCAGCAGCTTGTCTCCGACGGCCGGACCACCTAACTATGGCTACACCTTC. It is translated as CASSLSPTAGPPNYGYTF.

This chain links TRBV6-2 or TRBV6-3 with TRBJ1-5; weak D call: TRBD1 (5 bases). Germline values: CDR1 MNHEY, CDR2 SVGEGT. V was pared by 5 bases and J by 2 bases, with 10 bases between. This CDR3 region has 14 residues. CDR3 region: CASSRQGGNQPQHF. The CDR3 nucleotides read TGTGCCAGCAGTCGCCAAGGGGGCAATCAGCCCCAGCATTTT.

The chain carries TRBV6-2 or TRBV6-3 and TRBJ2-7; D gene uncertain. Germline V gene sequence: CDR1 MNHEY, CDR2 SVGEGT. Trimming removed 4 bases from V and 6 bases from J, with 16 bases in between. This CDR3 region has 14 residues. CDR3 bases: TGTGCCAGCAGTTCCGCCCGGGCAAGCAGCGAGCAGTACGTC. Translation gives CASSSARASSEQYV.

The chain links TRBV3-1 (or the pseudogene TRBV3-2) to TRBJ1-6; 9 nucleotides match TRBD1. V gave up 3 bases and J gave up 7 bases; unmatched junction bases: 7. Germline loops: CDR1 LGHDT, CDR2 YNNKEL (reference sequence). The CDR3 extends over 16 amino acids. Here the CDR3 DNA reads TGTGCCAGCAGCCACCCCGGACAGGGGTCAAATTCACCCCTCCACTTT. Amino acid sequence: CASSHPGQGSNSPLHF.

The V gene is TRBV6-5, the J gene TRBJ1-6; 7 bases are shared with TRBD1. Unmatched junction bases numbered 6, after V lost 7 bases and J lost 3 bases. Germline V gives CDR1 MNHEY, CDR2 SVGAGI. This CDR3 region has 15 residues. The CDR3 loop reads CASKGDSIYNSPLHF. The CDR3 DNA reads as TGTGCCAGCAAGGGGGACAGCATCTATAATTCACCCCTCCACTTT.

CDR3 in DNA: TGTGCCAGCAACAGGGGAGGGGGCACTGAAGCTTTCTTT. Encoded protein: CASNRGGGTEAFF. The chain has TRBV18 and TRBJ1-1; TRBD1 agrees at 7 bases. The ends lost 8 bases at V and 4 bases at J; junction bases unmatched: 7. The CDR3 contains 13 residues. Germline values: CDR1 KGHSH, CDR2 LQKENI.

The chain joins TRBV4-1 to TRBJ2-5, with TRBD1 matching over 7 bases. Trimming cost V 1 base and J 4 bases; bases outside gene matches: 12. CDR1 is MGHRA, CDR2 YSYEKL, per germline. The CDR3 contains 17 residues. The CDR3 here is CASSQGRDSLGRETQYF. For the CDR3, the DNA is TGCGCCAGCAGCCAAGGAAGGGACAGTTTAGGGCGAGAGACCCAGTACTTC.

This chain links TRBV11-3 with TRBJ2-2, with D hard to call. V was pared by 1 base and J by 0 bases, with 12 bases between. The CDR3 runs 17 residues. Germline assignment: CDR1 SGHNT and CDR2 YENEEA. Written as DNA, the CDR3 is TGTGCCAGCAGCTTAGGGTCGCGTCTAGCGAACACCGGGGAGCTGTTTTTT. As protein: CASSLGSRLANTGELFF.

The chain joins TRBV2 to TRBJ2-1; 7 positions agree with TRBD2. Germline V gene sequence: CDR1 SNHLY, CDR2 FYNNEI. The CDR3 extends over 14 amino acids. V lost 10 bases and J lost 7; bases outside the gene matches: 13. The CDR3 here is CAIYRDYQRNEQFF. The CDR3 bases are TGTGCCATCTATCGGGACTATCAAAGAAATGAGCAGTTCTTC.

The chain employs TRBV5-1 and TRBJ2-1; D tentatively reads TRBD1 or TRBD2 (6 bases each). There are 16 residues in the CDR3. Trimming stripped 4 bases from V and 0 bases from J, with 14 bases between. From germline, CDR1 is SGHRS and CDR2 YFSETQ. The CDR3, as DNA: TGCGCCAGCAGCACCGGGGGCCTAGCCTCCTACAATGAGCAGTTCTTC. Translated, it gives CASSTGGLASYNEQFF.

The rearrangement joins TRBV3-1 (or the pseudogene TRBV3-2) to TRBJ2-5; 7 bases map to TRBD1. CDR1 and CDR2 (germline): LGHDT, YNNKEL (reference sequence). The CDR3 covers 15 residues. V gave up 2 bases and J gave up 4 bases; unmatched junction bases: 7. The CDR3 protein is CASSQKGALSETQYF. The CDR3 DNA reads TGTGCCAGCAGCCAAAAGGGGGCGTTGTCAGAGACCCAGTACTTC.

The rearrangement uses TRBV6-4 and TRBJ1-2, with D tentatively TRBD1 (6 bases). The V gene's germline CDR1 is MRHNA and CDR2 SNTAGT. V was trimmed by 2 bases and J by 7 bases, leaving 17 bases between them. The length of the CDR3 is 15 residues. The CDR3 loop is CASSDKGENRVGYTF. The CDR3 DNA is TGTGCCAGCAGTGACAAGGGGGAGAACAGGGTTGGCTACACCTTC.

The chain links TRBV9 to TRBJ2-2; 9 nucleotides align to TRBD2. The CDR3 extends over 13 amino acids. Germline CDR1 reads SGDLS; CDR2 reads YYNGEE. V lost 3 bases and J lost 6; bases outside the gene matches: 0. The CDR3 is CASSGGGAGELFF. The CDR3 nucleotides are TGTGCCAGCAGCGGCGGGGGGGCCGGGGAGCTGTTTTTT.

The V gene is TRBV18, the J gene TRBJ2-5; 11 nucleotides agree with TRBD1. The CDR3 loop spans 13 amino acids. The germline gives CDR1 KGHSH, CDR2 LQKENI. The V and J ends lost 3 bases and 9 bases, in that order; junction bases with no gene match: 3. The CDR3 bases are TGTGCCAGCTCACCCGGACAGGGGGCATCCCAGTACTTC. As protein: CASSPGQGASQYF.

This CDR3 reads CASSQDSPRVAYEQYV. In nucleotides, the CDR3 is TGCGCCAGCAGCCAAGATTCGCCACGGGTTGCCTACGAGCAGTACGTC. The V and J genes are TRBV4-1 and TRBJ2-7; D is uncertain. V lost 0 bases and J 2 bases, leaving 14 bases between the germline ends. The CDR3 consists of 16 residues. In germline, CDR1 is MGHRA, CDR2 YSYEKL.

The chain joins TRBV6-5 to TRBJ2-2, with 9 positions matching TRBD2. The CDR3 has 15 amino acids. The V gene's germline CDR1 is MNHEY and CDR2 SVGAGI. J lost 5 bases, V lost 5 bases, and 6 bases had no gene match. The CDR3 loop is CASSLGLAPTGELFF. The CDR3 DNA reads as TGTGCCAGCAGTCTAGGACTAGCGCCGACCGGGGAGCTGTTTTTT.

This sequence joins TRBV6-5 and TRBJ1-2; tentative D call: TRBD1 (5 bases). There are 14 residues in the CDR3. V lost 8 bases to trimming and J lost 3 bases, with 16 bases between them. Germline lookup yields CDR1 MNHEY and CDR2 SVGAGI. CDR3 nucleotides: TGTGCCAGCGGGGTCGGGGGTATTTACTATGGCTACACCTTC. Its protein is CASGVGGIYYGYTF.

This chain links TRBV30 with TRBJ2-5, with D possibly being TRBD1 (6 bases). There are 15 residues in the CDR3. V dropped 0 bases and J dropped 5 bases, with 16 bases sitting between them. Germline-derived CDR1 and CDR2 are GTSNPN and SVGIG (reference sequence). CDR3 in DNA: TGTGCCTGGAGTGTTCAGGACAGCTCACTGGAGACCCAGTACTTC. As protein: CAWSVQDSSLETQYF.

The J gene is TRBJ1-1, the V gene TRBV5-1; D unresolved. CDR1 SGHRS and CDR2 YFSETQ come from the germline V gene. The CDR3 sequence is 12 residues long. The V gene lost 5 bases and the J gene lost 1 base, with 6 bases spanning the gap. The CDR3 here is CASRSSNTEAFF. The CDR3 bases are TGCGCCAGCAGAAGTTCGAACACTGAAGCTTTCTTT.

The chain links TRBV29-1 to TRBJ1-2; tentative D call: TRBD1 (5 bases). The germline V gene has CDR1 SQVTM and CDR2 ANQGSEA. The CDR3 spans 13 residues. The V and J ends lost 6 bases and 0 bases respectively, with 11 bases between them. The CDR3 DNA follows: TGCAGCGTGGGGACCCAAGCTAACTATGGCTACACCTTC. It specifies CSVGTQANYGYTF.

V usage is TRBV24-1 and J usage is TRBJ1-5; D remains unclear. CDR3 length equals 14 residues. The V end lost 2 bases, the J end lost 4 bases, and 8 bases lay between the germline ends. The germline V gene encodes CDR1 KGHDR and CDR2 SFDVKD. CDR3 sequence (DNA): TGTGCCACCAGTGATTCTTACCCAAATCAGCCCCAGCATTTT. Amino acid sequence: CATSDSYPNQPQHF.

This clone has a handful of counts. V gene TRBV5-1 combines with J gene TRBJ1-2; D is possibly TRBD1 (5 bases). The CDR3 extends over 15 amino acids. Between the trimmed V and J ends, which lost 4 bases and 8 bases, there was a span of 21 bases. The V gene's germline CDR1 is SGHRS and CDR2 YFSETQ. The CDR3 sequence is CASSQEGNQARGYTF. CDR3 coding DNA: TGCGCCAGCAGCCAGGAGGGGAACCAGGCCCGGGGCTACACCTTC.

This chain uses TRBV27 with TRBJ1-1; the match to TRBD1 covers 9 bases. CDR1 is MNHEY, CDR2 SMNVEV, per germline (reference sequence). J lost 8 bases, V lost 5 bases, and 12 bases had no gene match. The CDR3 extends over 15 amino acids. The CDR3 sequence: CASSTRTGETGEAFF. CDR3 sequence (DNA): TGTGCCAGCAGTACCCGGACAGGGGAAACGGGAGAAGCTTTCTTT.

The V call is TRBV28, the J call TRBJ1-6; TRBD1 matches 12 bases. This CDR3 is 18 amino acids long. Germline CDR1 MDHEN, CDR2 SYDVKM. V shed 0 bases, J shed 10 bases, and the junction held 10 bases outside the gene matches. CDR3 region: CASSLWLGTGGLFSPLHF. In DNA, the CDR3 is TGTGCCAGCAGTTTATGGTTGGGGACAGGGGGCTTGTTCTCACCCCTCCACTTT.